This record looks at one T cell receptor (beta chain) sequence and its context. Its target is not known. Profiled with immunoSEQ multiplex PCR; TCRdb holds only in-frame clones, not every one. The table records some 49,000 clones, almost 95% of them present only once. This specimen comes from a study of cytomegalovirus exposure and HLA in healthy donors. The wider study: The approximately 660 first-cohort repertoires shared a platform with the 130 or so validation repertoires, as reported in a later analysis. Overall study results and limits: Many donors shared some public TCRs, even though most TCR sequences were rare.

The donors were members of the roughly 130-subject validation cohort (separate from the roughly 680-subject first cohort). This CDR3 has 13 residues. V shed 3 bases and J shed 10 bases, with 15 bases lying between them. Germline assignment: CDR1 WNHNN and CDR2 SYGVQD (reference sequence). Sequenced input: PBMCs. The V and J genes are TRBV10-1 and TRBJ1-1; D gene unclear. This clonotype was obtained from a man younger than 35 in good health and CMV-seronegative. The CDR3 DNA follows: TGCGCCAGCAGTGAACAGCCCGGGGAGGGAGCTTTCTTT. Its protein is CASSEQPGEGAFF.